The 3 T cell receptor beta chains presented below share a single source sample, sequenced in a study of blood T cell repertoires in COVID-19. Using immunoSEQ multiplex PCR, the repertoire was profiled, and TCRdb retains in-frame clones only, with some absent. The sample has around 250,000 clones; around four fifths are singletons. The sample was PBMCs or T cells enriched from blood (not recorded which). All receptors derive from a man younger than 45 with acute COVID-19.

J is TRBJ1-2 and V is TRBV11-2, with 8 bases that match TRBD1. The CDR3 has 18 amino acids. CDR1 SGHAT and CDR2 FQNNGV come from the germline V gene. V gave up 1 base and J gave up 7 bases; unmatched junction bases: 17. Written as DNA, the CDR3 is TGTGCCAGCAGCTTAGTTTCTTCCGCAGGGGGCGTTAGGGGTGGCTACACCTTC. Encoded protein: CASSLVSSAGGVRGGYTF.

The CDR3 protein is CASSFRTSGGGTGELFF. The CDR3 coding sequence is TGTGCCAGCAGCTTCCGGACTAGCGGGGGAGGCACCGGGGAGCTGTTTTTT. This chain links TRBV7-8 with TRBJ2-2, with 13 bases fitting TRBD2. Trimming cost V 3 bases and J 4 bases; bases outside gene matches: 5. CDR3 length equals 17 residues. Germline lookup yields CDR1 SGHVS and CDR2 FQNEAQ.

The chain couples TRBV18 to TRBJ1-5; no firm D call. The V end was cut by 2 bases, the J end by 5 bases, with 4 bases between. The length of the CDR3 is 12 residues. Germline CDR1 and CDR2: KGHSH and LQKENI. The CDR3 bases are TGTGCCAGCTCACCATCGGATCAGCCCCAGCATTTT. It codes for CASSPSDQPQHF.